The rows below give T cell receptor beta chains drawn from one sample of a study of T cells in Graves' hyperthyroidism and ophthalmopathy. TCRdb reanalysed the multiplex PCR reads using MiXCR and keeps one entry per CDR3 protein. The profile covers 350,000 to 400,000 distinct CDR3 sequences, with over 15% appearing a single time and 3.7% taken by the ten largest. Sequenced material: blood. The receptors derive from a woman under 30 with Graves' hyperthyroidism. Both conserved end residues are part of each CDR3. The order of the fields is D gene, clone size, V gene, J gene, CDR3 DNA, CDR3 protein. The D gene is left open where the match is weak. The size entry is marked missing in some rows and otherwise reads once, few, many or a size class.

TRBD1	many	TRBV30	TRBJ1-1	TGTGCCTGGAGTGAAACAGGGGTGGAAGCTTTCTTT	CAWSETGVEAFF
TRBD1	many	TRBV5-1	TRBJ2-2	TGCGCCAGCAGCTTGGCCGGGACAGACACCGGGGAGCTGTTTTTT	CASSLAGTDTGELFF
-	many	TRBV18	TRBJ2-7	TGTGCCAGCTCCCCCACGAGCAAACCCTACGAGCAGTACTTC	CASSPTSKPYEQYF
-	-	TRBV30	TRBJ2-2	TGTGCCTGGAGTCCCCTAGAACGGGGTTATAACGGGGAGCTGTTTTTT	CAWSPLERGYNGELFF
TRBD2	many	TRBV15	TRBJ2-6	TGTGCTTCGAGCGGGGGCCTCTCTGGGGCCAACGTCCTGACTTTC	CASSGGLSGANVLTF
-	many	TRBV27	TRBJ1-2	TGTGCCAGCAGCCTCTCTGGGGTCGGCCTTCCCTATGGCTACACCTTC	CASSLSGVGLPYGYTF
-	-	TRBV7-2	TRBJ1-3	TGTGCCAGCAGCTTACTGGGGCTAGGAAACACCATATATTTT	CASSLLGLGNTIYF
TRBD1	-	TRBV20-1	TRBJ1-2	TGCAGCGGGGGAAGGGGGCTCTACTCTAACTATGGCTACACCTTC	CSGGRGLYSNYGYTF
-	once	TRBV6-1	TRBJ1-2	TGTGCCAGCAGTGAAGTGAGGGGATTCAGCGGCTACACCTTC	CASSEVRGFSGYTF
-	-	TRBV12-3/TRBV12-4	TRBJ2-2	TGTGCCAGCGAACTCACGGTAGGGTCCGGGGAGCTGTTTTTT	CASELTVGSGELFF
-	-	TRBV12-3/TRBV12-4	TRBJ1-2	TGTGCCAGCCAATGGGGGGTTAACTATGGCTACACCTTC	CASQWGVNYGYTF
TRBD1	many	TRBV27	TRBJ1-2	TGTGCCAGCAGTTACGGGACAGGGGCGAGGGGCTACACCTTC	CASSYGTGARGYTF
TRBD1	many	TRBV5-1	TRBJ1-1	TGCGCCAGCAGCGGCGGACAGGGGCTCACTGAAGCTTTCTTT	CASSGGQGLTEAFF
-	many	TRBV28	TRBJ2-7	TGTGCCAGCCTGCGGATAGAAGGCCTCGAGCAGTACTTC	CASLRIEGLEQYF
-	-	TRBV12-3/TRBV12-4	TRBJ1-3	TGTGCCAGCAGTTTAGTAAGGAACTCTGGAAACACCATATATTTT	CASSLVRNSGNTIYF